This TCR beta chain came from a study of early T cells in non-severe SARS-CoV-2 infection. Across the study: Sequenced bulk RNA came from whole blood that was unsorted, and chains were unpaired. Study-level points and caveats: Matching results from VDJdb favored anti-spike CD8 responses, leaving private and CD4 specificities undetected.

CDR3 length: 15 residues. CDR1 MNHEY and CDR2 SVGAGI come from the germline V gene. The V end was cut by 2 bases, the J end by 4 bases, with 12 bases between. This clonotype was recorded at least ten times. What it recognizes is unknown. The library protocol tagged individual cDNA molecules with unique molecular identifiers. One entry per CDR3 protein results from TCRdb running MiXCR on the 5' RACE reads. The data contain 65,000 to 85,000 distinct CDR3 sequences, around 16% of them singletons. The TCR was taken from an adult who was a healthcare worker with PCR-confirmed SARS-CoV-2 infection or an uninfected control (not recorded which). The chain carries TRBV6-5 and TRBJ1-5, with D perhaps matching TRBD1 (5 bases). Sequenced material: whole blood. CDR3 sequence (DNA): TGTGCCAGCAGTTACAGAAGGGGCGGTAATCAGCCCCAGCATTTT. Translating it yields CASSYRRGGNQPQHF.